The entry below describes one TCR beta chain. Its matching antigen is unknown. Amplification of TCR beta CDR3 regions used RNA as the template. The HTBI set primed first-round TCR CDR3 RT-PCR. TCRdb reprocessed the multiplex PCR reads with MiXCR, giving one entry per CDR3 protein. The sample lists about 770,000 distinct CDR3 sequences; roughly a sixth were seen once. This specimen comes from a study of T cells in Graves' hyperthyroidism and ophthalmopathy. Hyperthyroidism in the patients, aged 18 to 65, was newly diagnosed and under 2 months in duration. Patients having uncontrolled infection, another autoimmune disease, pregnancy or lactation were not included. V lost 2 bases and J lost 3, with 8 bases in between. Germline V gives CDR1 SNHLY, CDR2 FYNNEI. The CDR3 covers 14 residues. Study findings and constraints: Ophthalmopathy was predicted by the model a median of 6.5 months ahead of onset.

Sample: blood. The source of this sequence is a woman aged 50 to 60 with Graves' hyperthyroidism that later progressed to Graves' ophthalmopathy. The chain recombines TRBV2 with TRBJ1-5; D unresolved. CDR3 DNA sequence: TGTGCCAGCAGTGAAATACCCAACAATCAGCCCCAGCATTTT. This encodes CASSEIPNNQPQHF.